This TCR beta chain was observed in a study of PD-1 blockade in classical Hodgkin lymphoma (dated by TCRdb to about 2020). Regarding the study in general: Nivolumab dosing was 3 mg/kg intravenously every 2 weeks, continuing until either disease progression or unacceptable toxicity. The study used TCR beta sequencing and CyTOF to define a peripheral blood immune signature of response to PD-1 blockade in classical Hodgkin lymphoma. Paper-wide results and their limitations: Newly diagnosed patients were reported to have lower baseline TCR diversity than healthy donors, and relapsed/refractory patients were reported to have lower baseline TCR diversity still. Diversity was lower in patients who began nivolumab less than 1 year after ASCT, so these patients were left out of later analyses to avoid confounding by immune reconstitution. By C4D1, a significant rise was seen in CD4+ TCR diversity but not in CD8+ TCR diversity (p=0.0027 vs p=0.16), and the rise was most apparent among complete responders (p=0.02). The study covered only a single clinical trial cohort, and the causes of the repertoire differences, possibly disease activity or prior therapy, were still not defined. Trial patients with a complete response had baseline diversity similar to that of newly diagnosed patients, while partial responders and progressors had significantly lower diversity.

The germline V gene (reference sequence) specifies SEHNR as CDR1 and FQNEAQ as CDR2. The CDR3 runs 16 amino acids, cysteine and phenylalanine included. The sequence is cut down to CDR3 DNA, 48 bases in frame from base 1. Trimming costs V 1 base and J 3 bases, and their ends lie 10 bases apart. Sample time point, as interpreted from the label and publication: cycle 2 day 1 (C2D1) of nivolumab. Every trial patient had relapsed following autologous stem cell transplantation, and prior brentuximab vedotin exposure was what differed among cohorts A, B and C. A total of more than 55 patients with relapsed/refractory classical Hodgkin lymphoma made up the trial cohort, and each patient's best overall response was complete response, partial response or progressive disease. Single-agent nivolumab was administered to trial patients in the multi-cohort phase II CheckMate 205 trial. An independent review committee assessed best overall response using the 2007 International Working Group response criteria. Trial PBMCs were obtained immediately prior to nivolumab initiation (C1D1) and on therapy at cycle 2 day 1 and cycle 4 day 1. Peripheral blood was collected in 8 mL Vacutainer Cell Preparation Tubes, from which PBMCs were isolated by centrifugation and then cryopreserved.

By sample share, this clone is medium-sized (0.01 to 0.1%). Its target antigen remains unknown. No much larger clone exists at a distance of one base, and base qualities are not known. The Qiagen DNeasy kit was used to extract genomic DNA from unsorted PBMCs and from the negatively selected CD4+ and CD8+ fractions. Amplification of TCR beta CDR3 regions was done by immunoSEQ multiplex PCR with primers that anneal to V and J segments. Amplification bias was minimized using a synthetic immune receptor repertoire, and residual bias was removed computationally after sequencing. The original pipeline was this. Repertoire diversity was quantified as the Shannon entropy index using custom Python scripts. Unsorted, CD4+ and CD8+ repertoires were analyzed separately, except for combined analyses in which CD4+ and CD8+ sequences were merged in silico. A clone counted as expanded when the clone's frequency after treatment rose at least 2-fold relative to C1D1, and clones undetected at baseline were given a pseudocount of 0.5. Clones with 0 or 1 copy at C1D1 were classified as singleton clones, and clones with 2 or more copies were classified as non-singleton clones. Clones expanded in unsorted samples were labelled as CD4+, CD8+ or unknown by matching protein sequences in sorted samples from the same patient. Wilcoxon tests on paired samples were used to test changes in diversity from C1D1 to C4D1. Held by TCRdb, this immuneACCESS table contains in-frame sequences only and omits some clones. Under half of the omission traces to an unresolved V gene where checked; the cause of the rest is unknown. V, J and clone size were drawn from that table, and D and trimming were deduced from the DNA. The sample table shows 20,000 to 25,000 clones, and around 80% are seen once. The ten most abundant clones make up 15% to 20% of the sample.

The input for sequencing was peripheral blood mononuclear cells (PBMCs), taken before the second cycle of nivolumab. This TCR derives from a human donor with classical Hodgkin lymphoma. The chain is encoded by TRBV7-9 joined to TRBJ1-6, with no confident D gene call. In nucleotide form, the sequence is TGTGCCAGCAGCTTAGGAGCAGGCTTCTATAATTCACCCCTCCACTTT. Translated, this is CASSLGAGFYNSPLHF.